This T cell receptor beta chain was captured by sequencing in a study of regulatory T cells in long-lasting Graves disease. Time point specified: persistent/refractory GD, antithyroid drugs over 5 years with positive TRAb. There was RNA extracted from PBMCs, and the TCR library was made from it. Study-wide findings and caveats: Researchers reported studying only peripheral blood, not thyroid tissue. Shared public clonotypes totalled about 2,700 in persistent patients, compared with about a thousand in new patients.

The table lists this clonotype with a few counts. The antigen remains unidentified. The V and J ends lost 1 base and 3 bases respectively, with 13 bases between them. The CDR3 is made up of 16 amino acids. Germline V lookup: CDR1 SGHAT, CDR2 FQNNGV. The authors built TCR beta libraries using iRepertoire HTBI primers and Arm-PCR of CDR3 regions. TCRdb itself ran the multiplex PCR reads through MiXCR, one entry per CDR3 protein. The table records 700,000 or so distinct CDR3 sequences, roughly 30% of them present only once. This clonotype originated in a female donor with Graves disease. Sample: peripheral blood mononuclear cells (PBMCs), taken when the disease was refractory, from a patient treated with antithyroid drugs. The rearrangement uses TRBV11-2 and TRBJ2-4; D is unresolved. The CDR3 sequence: CASSLVVSLGKNIQYF. In nucleotides, the CDR3 is TGTGCCAGCAGCTTAGTCGTTTCACTGGGCAAAAACATTCAGTACTTC.